The rows below give T cell receptor beta chains drawn from one sample of a study of blood T cell repertoires in COVID-19. Profiling relied on immunoSEQ multiplex PCR, and the TCRdb table lists in-frame clones only, not all of them. The data show under 200,000 clones, about nine tenths seen once. The sequencing sample was made of PBMCs or T cells enriched from blood (not recorded which). The receptors originated from a woman between 18 and 30 years old who had recovered from COVID-19. Each CDR3 is given with its conserved first and last residue. D genes are given only for firm matches. Clone size is shown for a subset of rows, as once, few, many or a class of expanded clone.

v_gene,d_gene,j_gene,abundance,CDR3nt,CDR3aa
TRBV28,-,TRBJ1-2,-,TGTGCCAGCAGTTTAAGGACAGTACATGGCTACACCTTC,CASSLRTVHGYTF
TRBV6-1,-,TRBJ2-7,-,TGTGCCAGCAGTGTACGCCACGCCTCTGAGCCATTAATGGAGCAGTACTTC,CASSVRHASEPLMEQYF
TRBV12-3/TRBV12-4,TRBD1,TRBJ1-2,-,TGTGCCAGCAGCCCCGGACAGGGTCGAGACTACACCTTC,CASSPGQGRDYTF
TRBV9,TRBD1,TRBJ1-5,-,TGTGCCAGCAGCGCAGTGGACAGGAGTCAGCCCCAGCATTTT,CASSAVDRSQPQHF
TRBV28,TRBD2,TRBJ2-1,-,TGTGCCAGCAGATCTAGCGGGGGCAATGAGCAGTTCTTC,CASRSSGGNEQFF
TRBV27,TRBD1,TRBJ2-1,-,TGTGCCAGCAAAACAGGGGGAGGTAATGAGCAGTTCTTC,CASKTGGGNEQFF
TRBV7-9,-,TRBJ2-7,-,TGTGCCAGCACTAGGTTGACTCCCTACGAGCAGTACTTC,CASTRLTPYEQYF
TRBV9,TRBD1,TRBJ2-1,-,TGTGCCAGCAGCGTAGATACAGGGGCCTACAATGAGCAGTTCTTC,CASSVDTGAYNEQFF
TRBV6-1,-,TRBJ1-1,-,TGTGCCAGCAGTGAAGTCGGGGGGATGGGGACTGAAGCTTTCTTT,CASSEVGGMGTEAFF
TRBV3-1/TRBV3-2,-,TRBJ1-1,-,TGTGCCAGCAGCCCCCGGGAGGGGAGAGGTGAAGCTTTCTTT,CASSPREGRGEAFF
TRBV28,TRBD2,TRBJ2-5,-,TGTGCCAGCAGTCACGGGGGAGCGGGAGAGGAGACCCAGTACTTC,CASSHGGAGEETQYF
TRBV27,TRBD1,TRBJ2-2,-,TGTGCCAGCGGGACAGGGAGGTCTTTGTGGCACACCGGGGAGCTGTTTTTT,CASGTGRSLWHTGELFF
TRBV30,-,TRBJ2-2,-,TGTGCCTGCGACACAGGAAACACCGGGGAGCTGTTTTTT,CACDTGNTGELFF
TRBV11-3,TRBD1,TRBJ2-5,once,TGTGCCAGCAGCCCCCAGGGGGTTTTCGAGACCCAGTACTTC,CASSPQGVFETQYF
TRBV19,TRBD1,TRBJ2-1,-,TGTGCCTCATCTGGTGTGGGACAGGAGGGTGAGCAGTTCTTC,CASSGVGQEGEQFF
TRBV11-2,TRBD2,TRBJ2-2,once,TGTGCCAGCAGCTTTTTAGCGGGAAGGGTCGGGGAGCTGTTTTTT,CASSFLAGRVGELFF
TRBV4-3,-,TRBJ2-6,-,TGCGCCAGCAGCCAAGAACCCACAGCTGGGGCCAACGTCCTGACTTTC,CASSQEPTAGANVLTF
TRBV3-1/TRBV3-2,-,TRBJ2-1,-,TGTGCCAGCAGCCAAGGTAATAGTTACAATGAGCAGTTCTTC,CASSQGNSYNEQFF
TRBV19,TRBD2,TRBJ2-7,few,TGTGCCAGTAGTATCGAGAGCGGGAGAGGTTCCTACGAGCAGTACTTC,CASSIESGRGSYEQYF
TRBV11-2,-,TRBJ1-2,-,TGTGCCAGCAGCTCGGCGGGCCACCGGAGGTATGGCTACACCTTC,CASSSAGHRRYGYTF
TRBV18,TRBD1,TRBJ2-1,-,TGTGCCAGCTCACCGCGGACAGGGGGAAATTCGGGAGGGCCGGGCAATGAGCAGTTCTTC,CASSPRTGGNSGGPGNEQFF
TRBV3-1/TRBV3-2,-,TRBJ1-5,-,TGTGCCAGCAGCCAAGACAGCACGACCGGGGCCCAGCATTTT,CASSQDSTTGAQHF
TRBV4-1,-,TRBJ2-7,-,TGCGCCAGCAGCCAATATACAGGGCCGGGCTACGAGCAGTACTTC,CASSQYTGPGYEQYF
TRBV11-1,-,TRBJ2-7,-,TGTGCCAGCAGCTTTCACAGGGTTGACTACGAGCAGTACTTC,CASSFHRVDYEQYF
TRBV4-3,-,TRBJ2-1,-,TGCGCCAGCAGCCAAGATTCGGGTTCTTACAATGAGCAGTTCTTC,CASSQDSGSYNEQFF
TRBV28,-,TRBJ1-1,-,TGTGCCAGCAGGGCCCTAGTCACTGAAGCTTTCTTT,CASRALVTEAFF
TRBV6-1,-,TRBJ2-1,-,TGTGCCAGCAGTGATCGCTGGACACTGGGATTTGATGAGCAGTTCTTC,CASSDRWTLGFDEQFF
TRBV27,-,TRBJ1-1,once,TGTGCCAGTCCAGGTGGAGCTTTCTTT,CASPGGAFF
TRBV27,-,TRBJ1-1,-,TGTGCCAGCAGGGCGGGGTACACGAACACTGAAGCTTTCTTT,CASRAGYTNTEAFF
TRBV12-3/TRBV12-4,-,TRBJ1-4,-,TGTGCCAGCAGTCCGGGGACTAATGAAAAACTGTTTTTT,CASSPGTNEKLFF
TRBV5-1,-,TRBJ2-3,-,TGCGCCAGCAGGGCCAGTGGCACAGATACGCAGTATTTT,CASRASGTDTQYF
TRBV7-9,-,TRBJ1-3,-,TGTGCCAGCAGCTCCATTGACAGGAGCTCTGGAAACACCATATATTTT,CASSSIDRSSGNTIYF
TRBV3-1/TRBV3-2,-,TRBJ1-2,few,TGTGCCAGCAGCCAAGTCCAGGGCCCCTACACCTTC,CASSQVQGPYTF
TRBV4-1,TRBD1,TRBJ2-5,-,TGCGCCAGCAGCCAAGATTCCCCCAGACAGGGCGCGGTAAAGACCCAGTACTTC,CASSQDSPRQGAVKTQYF
TRBV13,TRBD1,TRBJ1-2,-,TGTGCCAGCAGCACGGGACAGTCGCGTTGGGGCTACACCTTC,CASSTGQSRWGYTF
TRBV27,TRBD1,TRBJ1-2,-,TGTGCCAGCAGTGACGACAGGGTTAGAGGCTACACCTTC,CASSDDRVRGYTF
TRBV3-1/TRBV3-2,TRBD2,TRBJ2-5,-,TGTGCCAGCAGCCAACAGGCTAGCGGGTATGAGACCCAGTACTTC,CASSQQASGYETQYF
TRBV27,-,TRBJ2-1,-,TGTGCCAGCAGTTATCGTCCTCTCGGGGTTCGCTCCTACAATGAGCAGTTCTTC,CASSYRPLGVRSYNEQFF
TRBV5-4,-,TRBJ2-3,once,TGTGCCAGCAGCTCCCCAGTGGACAGAACCACTACGCAGTATTTT,CASSSPVDRTTTQYF
TRBV28,TRBD2,TRBJ2-7,-,TGTGCCAGCAGTTTATCTCTGGGGGGGGGTGTCTACGAGCAGTACTTC,CASSLSLGGGVYEQYF
TRBV6-2/TRBV6-3,-,TRBJ1-3,-,TGTGCCAGCAGTTACTCGAGGGCATTCTCTGGAAACACCATATATTTT,CASSYSRAFSGNTIYF